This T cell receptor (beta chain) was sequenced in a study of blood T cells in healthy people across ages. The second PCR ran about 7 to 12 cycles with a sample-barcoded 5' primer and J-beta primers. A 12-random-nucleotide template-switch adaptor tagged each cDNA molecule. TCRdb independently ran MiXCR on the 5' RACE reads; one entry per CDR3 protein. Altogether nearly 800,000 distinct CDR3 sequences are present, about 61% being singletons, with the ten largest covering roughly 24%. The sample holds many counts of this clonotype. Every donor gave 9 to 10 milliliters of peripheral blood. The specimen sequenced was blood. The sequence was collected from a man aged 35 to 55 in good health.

Here the CDR3 DNA reads TGTGCCAGCACCACTAGTGCGGGAGGCTACGAGCAGTACTTC. It encodes CASTTSAGGYEQYF. V usage is TRBV7-2 and J usage is TRBJ2-7; 8 bases agree with TRBD2. CDR3 size: 14 residues. Germline assignment: CDR1 SGHTA and CDR2 FQGNSA. With 7 bases clipped from V and 3 bases from J, the junction kept 8 bases outside the gene matches.